Described below is a single T cell receptor beta chain sequence and its context. Its antigen is currently not known. Base qualities are not provided; no much larger clone lies one nucleotide away. These data originate in a study of PD-1 blockade in classical Hodgkin lymphoma (dated by TCRdb to 2020 to 2022). As for the study more broadly: Nivolumab dosing was 3 mg/kg intravenously every 2 weeks, continuing until either disease progression or unacceptable toxicity. The study used CyTOF and TCR beta sequencing to define a peripheral blood immune signature of response to PD-1 blockade in classical Hodgkin lymphoma.

The time point label for this specimen denotes: cycle 2 day 1 (C2D1) of nivolumab. Every trial patient had relapsed after autologous stem cell transplantation, and cohorts A, B and C differed in prior brentuximab vedotin exposure. The trial cohort comprised 56 patients with relapsed/refractory classical Hodgkin lymphoma whose best overall responses were complete response, partial response or progressive disease. Trial patients were treated with single-agent nivolumab in the multi-cohort phase II CheckMate 205 trial. Best overall response was determined by an independent review committee according to the 2007 International Working Group response criteria. Trial PBMCs were obtained immediately prior to nivolumab initiation (C1D1) and on therapy at cycle 2 day 1 and cycle 4 day 1. Peripheral blood was collected in 8 mL Vacutainer Cell Preparation Tubes, from which PBMCs were isolated by centrifugation and then cryopreserved.

What the work shows at the level of the full study, not this receptor alone: Baseline TCR diversity was reported as lower in newly diagnosed patients than in healthy donors, and lower still in relapsed/refractory patients. The study was limited to a single clinical trial cohort, and causes of repertoire differences, possibly disease activity or prior therapy, remained undefined. Diversity was lower in patients who began nivolumab less than 1 year after ASCT, so these patients were left out of later analyses to avoid confounding by immune reconstitution. Baseline diversity similar to that of newly diagnosed patients was observed in trial patients achieving complete response, whereas significantly lower diversity was observed in partial responders and progressors. A significant rise by C4D1 was seen in CD4+ but not CD8+ TCR diversity (p=0.0027 vs p=0.16), with the rise being most apparent in complete responders (p=0.02).

The Qiagen DNeasy kit was used to extract genomic DNA from unsorted PBMCs and from the negatively selected CD4+ and CD8+ fractions. TCR beta CDR3 regions were amplified by immunoSEQ multiplex PCR using primers annealing to V and J segments. A synthetic immune receptor repertoire was used to minimize amplification bias, and any residual bias was removed computationally once sequencing was done. The study's processing was this. Custom Python scripts were used to quantify repertoire diversity as the Shannon entropy index. Unsorted, CD4+ and CD8+ repertoires were analyzed separately, except for combined analyses in which CD4+ and CD8+ sequences were merged in silico. Clonal expansion was defined as at least a 2-fold frequency increase after treatment relative to C1D1, with a pseudocount of 0.5 for undetected baseline clones. Clones with 0 or 1 copy at C1D1 were classified as singleton clones, and clones with 2 or more copies were classified as non-singleton clones. By matching protein sequences in sorted samples from the same patient, clones expanded in unsorted samples were annotated as CD4+, CD8+ or unknown. Diversity changes from C1D1 to C4D1 were tested in paired samples using Wilcoxon tests. Sourced from immuneACCESS, this table was stored by TCRdb with only in-frame sequences that have V and J called. A share of the clones is absent; for the studies checked, an unresolved V gene accounts for under half, and the remainder has no known explanation. V and J calls and clone size are copied from that table; D and trimming were computed from the DNA. The table for this sample lists tens of thousands of clones; around 67% of them were counted only once. Approximately 15% of the sample belongs to the ten largest clones.

The V end gives up 10 bases and the J end 7 bases, leaving 15 bases in the junction not matched to a gene. CDR1 is given as MNHNS and CDR2 as SASEGT, both from the germline V gene. The CDR3 starts with the cysteine, ends with the phenylalanine, and has 15 residues. The CDR3 DNA has 45 bases and is translated from base 1. Sequences were derived from peripheral blood mononuclear cells (PBMCs), sampled before the second cycle of nivolumab. Here the chain combines TRBV6-1 and TRBJ2-2, and 7 junctional nucleotides match TRBD2. The TCR was taken from a human donor with classical Hodgkin lymphoma. For the CDR3, the sequence is CATLPWAGVDGELFF. The DNA sequence is TGTGCCACCCTTCCTTGGGCGGGAGTAGACGGGGAGCTGTTTTTT.